The next 26 T cell receptor beta chains were all read from a single sample in a study of blood T cell repertoires in COVID-19. Some clones are missing from TCRdb's copy, which holds only in-frame ones; the method was immunoSEQ multiplex PCR. Here the sample spans a few hundred thousand clones, over 75% being singletons. The sample was peripheral blood. All receptors come from a man aged 30-40 years who had recovered from COVID-19.

Only one count was recorded for this clone. The CDR3 sequence: CASSSQGGNTIYF. CDR3 nucleotides: TGTGCCAGCAGCTCCCAGGGGGGAAACACCATATATTTT. The chain combines TRBV6-5 with TRBJ1-3, with D possibly matching TRBD1 (6 bases). The germline V gene encodes CDR1 MNHEY and CDR2 SVGAGI. V was shortened by 6 bases and J by 4 bases, with 10 bases between the two germline ends. The CDR3 length is 13 residues.

The chain employs TRBV5-4 and TRBJ2-5, with D possibly TRBD2 on 5 matching bases. The CDR3 runs to 13 residues. V gave up 2 bases and J gave up 5 bases, with 10 bases separating them. Germline V gene sequence: CDR1 SGHNT, CDR2 YYREEE (reference sequence). CDR3 region: CASSLRGAETQYF. CDR3 bases: TGTGCCAGCAGCTTACGGGGAGCGGAGACCCAGTACTTC.

The gene calls are TRBV5-4 and TRBJ1-2; 9 bases fit TRBD1. Losses at the gene ends were 4 bases for V and 0 bases for J; bases not matched to a gene: 4. The CDR3 extends over 15 amino acids. CDR1 is SGHNT, CDR2 YYREEE, per germline (reference sequence). CDR3 amino acids: CASSAQGAPNYGYTF. The CDR3, as DNA: TGTGCCAGCAGCGCACAGGGGGCCCCTAACTATGGCTACACCTTC.

The rearrangement links TRBV19 to TRBJ1-5, with unresolved D. This CDR3 contains 15 residues. V was trimmed by 0 bases and J by 4 bases, leaving 10 bases between them. Germline loops: CDR1 LNHDA, CDR2 SQIVND (reference sequence). CDR3 nucleotide sequence: TGTGCCAGTAGTATAGATCGCCGAGGGAATCAGCCCCAGCATTTT. This gives the protein CASSIDRRGNQPQHF.

This clone was picked up one time. This chain joins TRBV6-5 and TRBJ1-5; D is unclear. V shed 4 bases and J shed 5 bases, with 15 bases lying between them. CDR1 and CDR2 (germline): MNHEY, SVGAGI. The CDR3 totals 15 residues. The CDR3 DNA sequence: TGTGCCAGCAGTTCCCTAAAAGGCGGGGATCAGCCCCAGCATTTT. It is translated as CASSSLKGGDQPQHF.

The gene calls are TRBV28 and TRBJ1-2, with D maybe TRBD1 (5 bases). Germline V lookup: CDR1 MDHEN, CDR2 SYDVKM. The V and J ends lost 7 bases and 1 base respectively, with 13 bases between them. The CDR3 runs 14 residues. This chain's CDR3 is CASKMGGNNYGYTF. The CDR3 DNA sequence: TGTGCCAGCAAGATGGGGGGGAATAACTATGGCTACACCTTC.

The CDR3 loop is CASSGGGMVPGLAGTEQYV. Written as DNA, the CDR3 is TGTGCCAGCAGTGGAGGGGGCATGGTCCCGGGACTAGCGGGGACTGAGCAGTACGTC. The V and J genes are TRBV6-4 and TRBJ2-7; 13 bases match TRBD2. After removal of 4 bases from V and 7 bases from J, the junction contained 19 bases not matched to a gene. CDR1 and CDR2 from the germline V gene are MRHNA and SNTAGT. CDR3 length: 19 amino acids.

This chain links TRBV12-3 or TRBV12-4 with TRBJ2-5; D is possibly TRBD2 (6 bases). This CDR3 region has 13 residues. The germline V and J ends were trimmed by 5 bases and 7 bases, with 14 bases remaining between them. CDR3 sequence reads: CASSRTRRGTQYF. As DNA, the CDR3 is TGTGCCAGCAGTCGAACTCGGAGGGGGACCCAGTACTTC.

The genes are TRBV7-8 and TRBJ2-2; TRBD1 is a possible D gene (6 bases). The CDR3 totals 14 residues. The germline V gene has CDR1 SGHVS and CDR2 FQNEAQ. The germline V and J ends were trimmed by 2 bases and 3 bases, with 7 bases remaining between them. CDR3 region: CASSLQGYTGELFF. The DNA for the CDR3 is TGTGCCAGCAGCTTACAGGGGTACACCGGGGAGCTGTTTTTT.

The chain is built from TRBV27 and TRBJ2-1; D is possibly TRBD1 (6 bases). CDR1 is MNHEY and CDR2 is SMNVEV in the germline V gene (reference sequence). This CDR3 region has 15 residues. Trimming pared 4 bases from V and 2 bases from J, leaving 12 bases between. The CDR3 loop reads CASSSRGAPYNEQFF. For the CDR3, the DNA is TGTGCCAGCAGTTCCAGGGGCGCTCCCTACAATGAGCAGTTCTTC.

The chain has TRBV2 and TRBJ2-2; 8 bases match TRBD1. The length of the CDR3 is 15 residues. The V gene end was trimmed by 7 bases and the J gene end by 0 bases; junction bases not matched to a gene: 4. Germline V gene lookup returns CDR1 SNHLY and CDR2 FYNNEI. CDR3 residues: CASTEDRANTGELFF. CDR3 DNA sequence: TGTGCCAGCACTGAGGACAGGGCGAACACCGGGGAGCTGTTTTTT.

The genes are TRBV10-1 and TRBJ1-2; D gene ambiguous. V lost 3 bases and J 2 bases, leaving 7 bases between the germline ends. The germline gives CDR1 WNHNN, CDR2 SYGVQD (reference sequence). The CDR3 loop spans 13 amino acids. The CDR3 DNA reads TGCGCCAGCAGTGATACCAGGAACTATGGCTACACCTTC. Protein product: CASSDTRNYGYTF.

This clone turned up a few times. The chain joins TRBV5-1 to TRBJ2-3; 10 nucleotides align to TRBD2. V was clipped by 7 bases and J by 5 bases; unmatched bases: 10. Per germline, CDR1 SGHRS and CDR2 YFSETQ. The CDR3 length is 15 residues. CDR3 protein: CASHQLAGRVDTQYF. The CDR3 nucleotides are TGCGCCAGCCACCAACTAGCGGGGAGGGTAGATACGCAGTATTTT.

This clone was counted a few times. V and J are TRBV7-9 and TRBJ2-2; D unclear. Germline lookup yields CDR1 SEHNR and CDR2 FQNEAQ (reference sequence). This CDR3 is 12 amino acids long. Trimming took off 6 bases at V and 1 base at J, with 3 bases between the two ends. This chain's CDR3 is CASSLNTGELFF. As DNA, the CDR3 is TGTGCCAGCAGTCTGAACACCGGGGAGCTGTTTTTT. Complete variable domain (other parts from reference TRBV7-9 and TRBJ2-2): DTGVSQNPRHKITKRGQNVTFRCDPISEHNRLYWYRQTLGQGPEFLTYFQNEAQLEKSRLLSDRFSAERPKGSFSTLEIQRTEQGDSAMYLCASSLNTGELFFGEGSRLTVL.

This CDR3 is CASTEGGGGTDTQYF. The CDR3 DNA sequence: TGTGCCAGCACCGAAGGCGGCGGTGGCACAGATACGCAGTATTTT. V and J are TRBV2 and TRBJ2-3; the D is unclear. The CDR3 extends over 15 amino acids. The V and J ends lost 7 bases and 1 base respectively, with 15 bases between them. CDR1 SNHLY and CDR2 FYNNEI come from the germline V gene.

The rearrangement joins TRBV19 to TRBJ2-2, with no clear D. The CDR3 contains 14 residues. The V end was cut by 3 bases, the J end by 2 bases, with 7 bases between. Germline-derived CDR1 and CDR2 are LNHDA and SQIVND (reference sequence). CDR3 nucleotides: TGTGCCAGTAGTATCGCGGTTAACACCGGGGAGCTGTTTTTT. Its translation: CASSIAVNTGELFF.

The rearrangement joins TRBV19 to TRBJ1-4; 11 nucleotides agree with TRBD1. This CDR3 has 14 residues. Germline loops: CDR1 LNHDA, CDR2 SQIVND (reference sequence). J was trimmed by 7 bases and V by 6 bases; bases with no gene match: 4. The CDR3 bases are TGTGCCAGTAGCCGGGACAGGGGGAGTGAAAAACTGTTTTTT. The encoded protein is CASSRDRGSEKLFF. The variable domain in full, completed from reference TRBV19 and TRBJ1-4, reads DGGITQSPKYLFRKEGQNVTLSCEQNLNHDAMYWYRQDPGQGLRLIYYSQIVNDFQKGDIAEGYSVSREKKESFPLTVTSAQKNPTAFYLCASSRDRGSEKLFFGSGTQLSVL.

CDR3 in DNA: TGTGCCAGCAGCCCAGGCAGAGGGTGGTTCTTC. Its protein product is CASSPGRGWFF. This chain uses TRBV7-9 with TRBJ2-1; possibly TRBD2 for D (5 bases). The germline V gene has CDR1 SEHNR and CDR2 FQNEAQ (reference sequence). The ends were cut back, 5 bases at V and 15 bases at J, with 14 bases in the middle. CDR3 length: 11 residues. Filled out from reference TRBV7-9 and TRBJ2-1, the complete variable domain reads DTGVSQNPRHKITKRGQNVTFRCDPISEHNRLYWYRQTLGQGPEFLTYFQNEAQLEKSRLLSDRFSAERPKGSFSTLEIQRTEQGDSAMYLCASSPGRGWFFGPGTRLTVL.

In nucleotides, the CDR3 is TGTGCCAGCTCACCACCGGGAGGACATGGAAACACCATATATTTT. This encodes CASSPPGGHGNTIYF. The J gene is TRBJ1-3, the V gene TRBV18; TRBD1 is a possible D gene (5 bases). The V and J ends lost 0 bases and 3 bases respectively, with 9 bases between them. The CDR3 is 15 residues long. CDR1 KGHSH and CDR2 LQKENI come from the germline V gene.

V gene TRBV5-1 combines with J gene TRBJ1-1; 8 nucleotides align to TRBD1. CDR3 length: 13 amino acids. V dropped 0 bases and J dropped 7; count of bases not matched to a gene: 2. Per the germline V gene, CDR1 is SGHRS and CDR2 is YFSETQ. The CDR3 region is CASSLDGQGEAFF. CDR3 DNA sequence: TGCGCCAGCAGCTTGGACGGACAGGGTGAAGCTTTCTTT.

This chain joins TRBV6-5 and TRBJ1-2; 8 bases map to TRBD1. CDR3 size: 13 residues. The V segment lost 6 bases and the J segment 8 bases; nucleotides outside the gene matches: 8. The germline gives CDR1 MNHEY, CDR2 SVGAGI. The CDR3 DNA reads TGTGCCAGCAGGGACAGGGAGGGCGTGGGCTACACCTTC. It is translated as CASRDREGVGYTF.

This clone was observed a single time. The chain's CDR3 is CASSRGTSGFLEQYF. CDR3 bases: TGTGCCAGCAGCCGTGGTACTAGCGGGTTCTTAGAGCAGTACTTC. The V call is TRBV7-2, the J call TRBJ2-7; TRBD2 aligns across 9 bases. The CDR3 sequence is 15 residues long. Unmatched junction bases numbered 12, after V lost 5 bases and J lost 7 bases. Germline V lookup: CDR1 SGHTA, CDR2 FQGNSA.

This clone has only a few counts. The CDR3 nucleotides read TGTGCCAGCAGTTCAGGGGACGCGAAACGGCCCCAGCATTTT. Amino acid sequence: CASSSGDAKRPQHF. This chain links TRBV6-5 with TRBJ1-5; tentatively, D is TRBD1 (6 bases). The length of the CDR3 is 14 residues. V lost 4 bases, J lost 9 bases, and 16 bases lay in between. Germline values: CDR1 MNHEY, CDR2 SVGAGI.

This chain joins TRBV6-1 and TRBJ1-5; D remains unclear. CDR3 length: 18 amino acids. Trimming removed 1 base at V and 5 bases at J, with 21 bases between. Germline lookup yields CDR1 MNHNS and CDR2 SASEGT. The CDR3 nucleotides are TGTGCCAGCAGTGAAGACCCCCCCGGGATGGCTGTGGATCAGCCCCAGCATTTT. It specifies CASSEDPPGMAVDQPQHF.

In nucleotides, the CDR3 is TGTGCCAGCAGCCTGACTAGCGGGGGGGCCTTAGATACGCAGTATTTT. Its translation: CASSLTSGGALDTQYF. This rearrangement joins TRBV3-1 (or the pseudogene TRBV3-2) to TRBJ2-3; 14 bases fit TRBD2. CDR3 length equals 16 residues. CDR1 LGHDT and CDR2 YNNKEL come from the germline V gene (reference sequence). The V and J ends lost 4 bases and 5 bases, in that order; junction bases with no gene match: 5.

The chain has TRBV29-1 and TRBJ1-3; possible D gene TRBD1, 6 bases. This CDR3 comprises 12 residues. Germline V gene lookup returns CDR1 SQVTM and CDR2 ANQGSEA. Trimming cost V 7 bases and J 6 bases, with 13 bases left between them. This chain's CDR3 is CSATGQINTIYF. CDR3 DNA: TGCAGCGCAACGGGACAAATAAACACCATATATTTT.